One sample yielded the 27 T cell receptor beta chains listed below, sequenced in a study of blood T cells in healthy people across ages. The second PCR ran about 6 to 11 cycles with a sample-barcoded 5' primer and J-beta primers. TCRdb passed the 5' RACE reads through MiXCR, listing each CDR3 protein once. The sample lists under 2 million distinct CDR3 sequences; almost 35% were seen once. The specimen was blood. The receptors originated from a woman aged 25 to 39 in good health.

This chain links TRBV7-3 with TRBJ1-2; 8 nucleotides match TRBD1. Germline CDR1 is SGHTA and CDR2 is FQGTGA. The ends lost 6 bases at V and 0 bases at J; junction bases unmatched: 3. The CDR3 has 14 residues. CDR3 nucleotide sequence: TGTGCCAGCAGTGTGGACAGGGCTAACTATGGCTACACCTTC. Encoded protein: CASSVDRANYGYTF.

The genes are TRBV4-1 and TRBJ2-1; D is unresolved. The V gene's germline CDR1 is MGHRA and CDR2 YSYEKL. This CDR3 has 18 amino acids. V lost 1 base, J lost 1 base, and 17 bases lay in between. CDR3 in amino acids: CASSQAPFTGKSYNEQFF. CDR3 in DNA: TGCGCCAGCAGCCAAGCCCCCTTCACTGGAAAGTCCTACAATGAGCAGTTCTTC.

The CDR3 DNA reads as TGTGCCAGCAGCTTGACGGGATGGGAAAACACTGAAGCTTTCTTT. Protein sequence: CASSLTGWENTEAFF. The chain joins TRBV27 to TRBJ1-1; D is unclear. Trimming cost V 6 bases and J 2 bases, with 16 bases left between them. The CDR3 has 15 residues. Germline V CDR1 and CDR2: MNHEY, SMNVEV (reference sequence).

J is TRBJ1-2 and V is TRBV5-1, with D unresolved. Trimming took 0 bases from V and 6 from J, leaving 12 bases between them. This CDR3 is built from 14 residues. The germline CDR1 and CDR2 sequences are SGHRS and YFSETQ. This CDR3 reads CASSLGSASNGYTF. CDR3 in DNA: TGCGCCAGCAGCTTGGGGAGCGCATCGAATGGCTACACCTTC. The full variable domain, with the rest looked up from reference TRBV5-1 and TRBJ1-2, is KAGVTQTPRYLIKTRGQQVTLSCSPISGHRSVSWYQQTPGQGLQFLFEYFSETQRNKGNFPGRFSGRQFSNSRSEMNVSTLELGDSALYLCASSLGSASNGYTFGSGTRLTVV.

The gene calls are TRBV4-1 and TRBJ2-1; TRBD2 is a possible D gene (5 bases). From germline, CDR1 is MGHRA and CDR2 YSYEKL. This CDR3 contains 17 residues. V lost 3 bases, J lost 4 bases, and 19 bases lay in between. The CDR3 sequence is CASSHHREGPRYNEQFF. DNA for the CDR3: TGCGCCAGCAGCCATCACCGAGAGGGCCCAAGATACAATGAGCAGTTCTTC.

This clonotype was detected only a few times. J is TRBJ1-5 and V is TRBV2; D not resolved. Germline CDR1 reads SNHLY; CDR2 reads FYNNEI. The ends were cut back, 7 bases at V and 1 base at J, with 8 bases in the middle. This CDR3 contains 13 residues. This CDR3 reads CASNSWSNQPQHF. DNA of the CDR3: TGTGCCAGCAATAGTTGGAGCAATCAGCCCCAGCATTTT. The variable domain in full, completed from reference TRBV2 and TRBJ1-5, reads EPEVTQTPSHQVTQMGQEVILRCVPISNHLYFYWYRQILGQKVEFLVSFYNNEISEKSEIFDDQFSVERPDGSNFTLKIRSTKLEDSAMYFCASNSWSNQPQHFGDGTRLSIL.

The chain combines TRBV7-9 with TRBJ2-1, with D unresolved. The germline V gene encodes CDR1 SEHNR and CDR2 FQNEAQ (reference sequence). The CDR3 contains 15 residues. V was shortened by 5 bases and J by 4 bases, with 15 bases between the two germline ends. Here the CDR3 reads CASSAVQAVYNEQFF. DNA for the CDR3: TGTGCCAGCAGCGCAGTCCAGGCGGTGTACAATGAGCAGTTCTTC.

This clonotype appeared a few times. The chain uses TRBV7-6 and TRBJ2-1; D tentatively reads TRBD1 or TRBD2 (5 bases each). The length of the CDR3 is 12 residues. The germline gives CDR1 SGHVS, CDR2 FNYEAQ. V lost 5 bases and J lost 10, with 12 bases in between. CDR3 DNA sequence: TGTGCCAGCAGCCCCGCCGGGACGGAGCAGTTCTTC. It codes for CASSPAGTEQFF.

In its sample, this clonotype was seen a few times. This chain links TRBV5-1 with TRBJ2-1; no reliable D call. CDR3 length: 17 residues. CDR1 and CDR2 from the germline V gene are SGHRS and YFSETQ. V lost 4 bases to trimming and J lost 0 bases, with 17 bases between them. The CDR3 DNA follows: TGCGCCAGCAGCCCCCGCTTAACCGGAAGCTCCTACAATGAGCAGTTCTTC. Translating it yields CASSPRLTGSSYNEQFF.

The chain couples TRBV20-1 to TRBJ2-7; D remains ambiguous. Deletions cut 3 bases from V and 0 bases from J, with 9 bases between. The length of the CDR3 is 13 residues. The germline V gene encodes CDR1 DFQATT and CDR2 SNEGSKA (reference sequence). The CDR3 reads CSARFGFSYEQYF. CDR3 in DNA: TGCAGTGCTAGGTTTGGGTTCTCCTACGAGCAGTACTTC.

The chain combines TRBV3-1 with TRBJ1-2, with TRBD1 matching 9 bases. Germline loops: CDR1 LGHDT, CDR2 YNNKEL (reference sequence). The V segment lost 0 bases and the J segment 6 bases; nucleotides outside the gene matches: 5. The CDR3 spans 15 residues. CDR3 sequence (DNA): TGTGCCAGCAGCCAAGATCTCGACAGGGGGGATGGCTACACCTTC. This encodes CASSQDLDRGDGYTF.

A few counts support this clonotype. The CDR3 region is CSANPRTASAYEQYF. For the CDR3, the DNA is TGCAGTGCTAACCCCAGGACGGCCTCTGCCTACGAGCAGTACTTC. This chain connects TRBV20-1 to TRBJ2-7, with D unclear. CDR1 and CDR2 from the germline V gene are DFQATT and SNEGSKA (reference sequence). The ends were cut back, 4 bases at V and 2 bases at J, with 18 bases in the middle. The CDR3 runs to 15 residues.

The chain links TRBV20-1 to TRBJ2-3; 13 positions agree with TRBD2. The length of the CDR3 is 15 residues. From germline, CDR1 is DFQATT and CDR2 SNEGSKA (reference sequence). V shed 3 bases and J 3 bases; nucleotides not matched to a gene: 3. The CDR3 DNA reads TGCAGTGCTAGGGGGACTAGCGGGATGACAGATACGCAGTATTTT. Protein sequence: CSARGTSGMTDTQYF.

This clonotype was counted a few times. This chain links TRBV7-3 with TRBJ2-7; tentative D call: TRBD2 (6 bases). Trimming left V 9 bases short and J 1 base short, with 19 bases between. There are 15 residues in the CDR3. Germline assignment: CDR1 SGHTA and CDR2 FQGTGA. Here the CDR3 reads CASSVPGEGSYEQYF. The CDR3 nucleotides read TGTGCCAGTTCTGTCCCGGGAGAAGGGTCCTACGAGCAGTACTTC.

The chain uses TRBV7-8 and TRBJ2-1, with 10 bases that match TRBD2. This CDR3 contains 16 residues. Germline V gene sequence: CDR1 SGHVS, CDR2 FQNEAQ. V shed 3 bases and J 9 bases; nucleotides not matched to a gene: 11. CDR3 sequence: CASSFYSTSGIGEQFF. The CDR3 DNA reads as TGTGCCAGCAGCTTCTATAGTACTAGCGGGATCGGTGAGCAGTTCTTC.

This clonotype was seen just once. V usage is TRBV20-1 and J usage is TRBJ2-7, with 15 bases fitting TRBD2. Germline CDR1 and CDR2: DFQATT and SNEGSKA (reference sequence). V dropped 5 bases and J dropped 0; count of bases not matched to a gene: 5. The CDR3 runs to 16 residues. The chain's CDR3 is CSAPRTSGRASYEQYF. In DNA form, the CDR3 reads TGCAGTGCTCCAAGGACTAGCGGGAGGGCCTCCTACGAGCAGTACTTC.

Written as DNA, the CDR3 is TGTGCCACCAGTGCCACTGGGACTTTACCCGGCAAAGCGCAGTATTTT. This translates into CATSATGTLPGKAQYF. V and J are TRBV24-1 and TRBJ2-3, with D possibly being TRBD2 (6 bases). The CDR3 extends over 16 amino acids. Germline CDR1 and CDR2: KGHDR and SFDVKD. The V gene lost 5 bases and the J gene lost 10 bases, with 24 bases spanning the gap.

There are many counts of this clonotype. The chain joins TRBV5-1 to TRBJ2-7; no definite D call. This CDR3 has 13 amino acids. V lost 4 bases and J 6 bases, leaving 14 bases between the germline ends. CDR1 and CDR2 (germline): SGHRS, YFSETQ. The DNA for the CDR3 is TGCGCCAGCAGCCCAAACGCAGCCAGCGAGCAGTACTTC. It specifies CASSPNAASEQYF.

V usage is TRBV30 and J usage is TRBJ2-5; D is perhaps TRBD2 (7 bases). CDR1 is GTSNPN, CDR2 SVGIG, per germline (reference sequence). Trimming left V 0 bases short and J 5 bases short, with 16 bases between. The CDR3 spans 15 residues. In nucleotides, the CDR3 is TGTGCCTGGAGTGTACGGGGGGCGAGTGGTGAGACCCAGTACTTC. Amino acid sequence: CAWSVRGASGETQYF.

Worth noting for this clonotype: Mismatch with germline at one junction end may stem from a read error. The V and J genes are TRBV6-2 or TRBV6-3 and TRBJ2-1, with 16 nucleotides matching TRBD2. The germline V gene has CDR1 MNHEY and CDR2 SVGEGT. The CDR3 contains 18 residues. The CDR3 bases are TGTGCCAGCAGTTCGGGGACTAGCGGGGGGGCCTATAACAATGAGCACTTCTTC. Amino acid sequence: CASSSGTSGGAYNNEHFF.

This clonotype was observed a handful of times. This chain connects TRBV6-1 to TRBJ2-1; D is perhaps TRBD1 (6 bases). Trimming left V 4 bases short and J 9 bases short, with 19 bases between. CDR3 length: 15 amino acids. Germline CDR1 is MNHNS and CDR2 is SASEGT. CDR3 amino acids: CASSAVETGISEQFF. The CDR3 nucleotides read TGTGCCAGCAGTGCCGTTGAGACAGGAATTAGTGAGCAGTTCTTC.

With respect to this clonotype: The germline gene is not matched at one end of the junction; a read error may be the cause. The CDR3 nucleotides are TGTGCCGGCAGCCCGGGGGGAGTAGGGGAGACCCAGTACTTC. This codes for CAGSPGGVGETQYF. The chain recombines TRBV3-1 with TRBJ2-5; 7 bases align to TRBD2. This CDR3 spans 14 amino acids. Germline V CDR1 and CDR2: LGHDT, YNNKEL (reference sequence).

This clonotype was recorded a few times. This may arise from a read error, as a much more abundant clone is one base away. This chain uses TRBV2 with TRBJ2-2; D tentatively fits TRBD1 or TRBD2 (5 bases each). The germline CDR1 and CDR2 sequences are SNHLY and FYNNEI. This CDR3 contains 14 residues. This chain's CDR3 is CASKGDGNTGERFF. In nucleotides, the CDR3 is TGTGCCAGCAAAGGGGACGGGAACACCGGGGAGCGGTTTTTT.

The chain recombines TRBV29-1 with TRBJ2-3; D gene ambiguous. Per the germline V gene, CDR1 is SQVTM and CDR2 is ANQGSEA. The length of the CDR3 is 13 residues. V lost 6 bases, J lost 2 bases, and 12 bases lay in between. As DNA, the CDR3 is TGCAGCGTCGAACCCAGGTTCACAGATACGCAGTATTTT. This gives the protein CSVEPRFTDTQYF.

The rearrangement uses TRBV4-1 and TRBJ1-2; D perhaps matches TRBD1 (6 bases). The CDR3 runs 15 residues. Trimming stripped 0 bases from V and 4 bases from J, with 12 bases between. CDR1 is MGHRA and CDR2 is YSYEKL in the germline V gene. The CDR3 reads CASSQEGGGGYGYTF. The CDR3 DNA reads TGCGCCAGCAGCCAAGAAGGGGGAGGAGGCTATGGCTACACCTTC.

This clonotype was seen only a few times. V usage is TRBV6-1 and J usage is TRBJ2-1; 9 bases line up with TRBD2. The CDR3 has 16 residues. The J segment lost 0 bases and the V segment lost 8 bases, leaving 8 bases of the junction unmatched. Germline assignment: CDR1 MNHNS and CDR2 SASEGT. The CDR3 nucleotides are TGTGCCAGCCCCAGCGGGGGGCCTCGCTCCTACAATGAGCAGTTCTTC. It specifies CASPSGGPRSYNEQFF.

This clonotype was counted a few times. This rearrangement joins TRBV2 to TRBJ2-7; D is undetermined. Trimming took 3 bases from V and 9 from J, leaving 9 bases between them. Germline V gene data show CDR1 as SNHLY and CDR2 as FYNNEI. This CDR3 region has 11 residues. The CDR3 bases are TGTGCCAGCAGTGAGTGGGTGGGGCAGTACTTC. Its translation is CASSEWVGQYF.